A selection of T cell receptor beta chains follows, all from one sample in a study of cytomegalovirus exposure and HLA in healthy donors. Sequencing was performed with immunoSEQ multiplex PCR; in TCRdb, only in-frame clones are kept and a portion is missing. The profile shows 95,000 to 150,000 clones, 70% to 90% of them singletons. The sequenced sample consisted of PBMCs. The receptor source for this set is a woman aged 30 to 39 in good health and CMV-seronegative. Each CDR3 is given with its conserved first and last residue. A D gene is named only where the DNA matches it firmly. Rows give clone size only sometimes, using once, few, many, or a class for an expanded clone.

V gene	clone size	D gene	J gene	CDR3 protein	CDR3 DNA
TRBV7-9	-	TRBD1	TRBJ1-2	CASSLAVGTGVGGYTF	TGTGCCAGCAGCTTAGCTGTAGGGACAGGGGTCGGAGGCTACACCTTC
TRBV2	-	TRBD2	TRBJ2-1	CASSVDLAGAVDEQFF	TGTGCCAGCAGTGTAGACCTAGCGGGGGCGGTGGATGAGCAGTTCTTC
TRBV19	-	-	TRBJ1-3	CASSIDSNSGNTIYF	TGTGCCAGTAGTATTGACAGTAACTCTGGAAACACCATATATTTT
TRBV7-2	many	TRBD1	TRBJ1-2	CASSLRQGGSHNNGYTF	TGTGCCAGCAGCCTCCGACAGGGAGGCAGTCATAACAATGGCTACACCTTC
TRBV12-5	few	-	TRBJ1-2	CASGGVNYGYTF	TGTGCTAGTGGCGGAGTTAACTATGGCTACACCTTC
TRBV19	-	-	TRBJ2-7	CASSIARGAAYEQYF	TGTGCCAGTAGTATAGCACGGGGTGCGGCCTACGAGCAGTACTTC
TRBV6-5	-	TRBD1	TRBJ1-1	CASSYVGTGMGTEAFF	TGTGCCAGCAGTTACGTCGGGACAGGGATGGGCACTGAAGCTTTCTTT
TRBV9	-	TRBD1	TRBJ2-7	CASSVAGQGNYEQYF	TGTGCCAGCAGCGTTGCGGGACAGGGGAATTACGAGCAGTACTTC
TRBV14	-	TRBD2	TRBJ2-1	CASSFSGGRYNEQFF	TGTGCCAGCAGTTTTAGCGGGGGCCGCTACAATGAGCAGTTCTTC
TRBV5-1	-	-	TRBJ2-1	CASRRRGPHNEQFF	TGCGCCAGCAGGAGGCGGGGGCCTCACAATGAGCAGTTCTTC
TRBV19	few	TRBD2	TRBJ2-1	CATILIGRDPYNEQFF	TGTGCCACCATCCTAATAGGGAGGGACCCGTACAATGAGCAGTTCTTC
TRBV2	-	-	TRBJ1-5	CASAPQGMEQPQHF	TGTGCCAGCGCGCCGCAGGGCATGGAACAGCCCCAGCATTTT
TRBV5-4	once	-	TRBJ2-3	CASSYGFRGTDTQYF	TGTGCCAGCAGCTACGGGTTCCGAGGAACAGATACGCAGTATTTT
TRBV29-1	-	-	TRBJ1-1	CSVEDRGGGLMNTEAFF	TGCAGCGTTGAAGATCGGGGCGGGGGCCTCATGAACACTGAAGCTTTCTTT
TRBV19	-	TRBD2	TRBJ2-2	CASSILAGGLPGELFF	TGTGCCAGTAGTATACTAGCGGGGGGGCTCCCCGGGGAGCTGTTTTTT
TRBV2	-	TRBD1	TRBJ1-2	CASSEALRDRGHGYTF	TGTGCCAGCAGTGAAGCGCTTCGAGACAGGGGGCATGGCTACACCTTC
TRBV6-1	-	TRBD2	TRBJ2-1	CASSEASGGANEQFF	TGTGCCAGCAGTGAAGCTAGCGGGGGGGCCAATGAGCAGTTCTTC
TRBV4-3	-	-	TRBJ1-1	CASSQRYGDTEAFF	TGCGCCAGCAGCCAAAGGTACGGAGACACTGAAGCTTTCTTT
TRBV9	once	TRBD2	TRBJ2-7	CASSAGTSGGNEQYF	TGTGCCAGCAGTGCTGGGACTAGCGGGGGAAACGAGCAGTACTTC
TRBV9	once	-	TRBJ1-1	CASSVGPSNTEAFF	TGTGCCAGCAGCGTAGGGCCCTCGAACACTGAAGCTTTCTTT
TRBV11-3	-	-	TRBJ2-5	CASAPQAGETQYF	TGTGCCAGCGCCCCCCAGGCAGGCGAGACCCAGTACTTC
TRBV4-2	once	TRBD1	TRBJ1-6	CASSQGTADNSPLHF	TGTGCCAGCAGCCAGGGGACAGCCGATAATTCACCCCTCCACTTT
TRBV6-5	-	-	TRBJ1-5	CASRTGIGQPQHF	TGTGCCAGCAGAACAGGGATTGGGCAGCCCCAGCATTTT
TRBV11-1	-	-	TRBJ1-1	CASSLEARGNTEAFF	TGTGCCAGCAGCTTGGAGGCCCGAGGTAACACTGAAGCTTTCTTT
TRBV9	once	TRBD2	TRBJ2-3	CASEGRGAPGTQYF	TGTGCCTCCGAGGGGCGGGGGGCCCCAGGGACGCAGTATTTT
TRBV9	-	TRBD2	TRBJ2-7	CASSVGGSGGYEQYF	TGTGCCAGCAGCGTAGGGGGTAGCGGGGGATACGAGCAGTACTTC
TRBV6-6	-	TRBD1	TRBJ1-1	CASSTTGGPTEAFF	TGTGCCAGCAGCACGACAGGGGGCCCCACTGAAGCTTTCTTT
TRBV7-9	-	-	TRBJ1-1	CASSSARGRTEAFF	TGTGCCAGCAGCTCCGCCAGGGGAAGGACTGAAGCTTTCTTT
TRBV12-5	-	TRBD1	TRBJ1-5	CASGFDRTGQNRQPQHF	TGTGCTAGTGGTTTTGATAGGACAGGCCAAAACCGTCAGCCCCAGCATTTT
TRBV11-3	-	-	TRBJ2-2	CASSLGQTDIGELFF	TGTGCCAGCAGCTTAGGGCAGACGGACATAGGGGAGCTGTTTTTT
TRBV30	-	-	TRBJ1-6	CAWRWSSYNSPLHF	TGTGCCTGGAGGTGGAGCTCCTATAATTCACCCCTCCACTTT
TRBV5-8	-	-	TRBJ1-1	CASSLRPRGLGGTEAFF	TGTGCCAGCAGCTTGCGTCCGCGGGGGCTAGGAGGCACTGAAGCTTTCTTT
TRBV19	once	TRBD2	TRBJ2-1	CASSRLAGGPSSYNEQFF	TGTGCCAGTAGCAGACTAGCGGGGGGGCCTAGCTCCTACAATGAGCAGTTCTTC
TRBV29-1	once	-	TRBJ2-7	CSVGTPTRLEQYF	TGCAGCGTTGGGACTCCCACGAGATTAGAGCAGTACTTC
TRBV30	-	-	TRBJ1-1	CAWKNREAFF	TGTGCCTGGAAAAATCGTGAAGCTTTCTTT
TRBV6-4	-	-	TRBJ1-2	CASSRSRDNGYTF	TGTGCCAGCAGCAGAAGTAGGGACAACGGCTACACCTTC
TRBV9	once	TRBD2	TRBJ2-3	CASSVAWRGSTDTQYF	TGTGCCAGCAGCGTAGCCTGGCGGGGGAGCACAGATACGCAGTATTTT
TRBV4-2	-	TRBD2	TRBJ2-3	CASSQLPSGSSTDTQYF	TGTGCCAGCAGCCAACTACCTAGCGGGAGTAGCACAGATACGCAGTATTTT
TRBV4-2	-	TRBD2	TRBJ2-3	CASSQPTNGGGREDTQYF	TGTGCCAGCAGCCAACCTACCAACGGGGGGGGCCGAGAAGATACGCAGTATTTT
TRBV9	-	-	TRBJ1-2	CASSVAGGADGYTF	TGTGCCAGCAGCGTAGCTGGAGGGGCTGATGGCTACACCTTC
TRBV15	-	TRBD1	TRBJ2-3	CATSRGRDREVAGTDTQYF	TGTGCCACCAGCAGAGGGCGGGACAGGGAAGTTGCGGGAACAGATACGCAGTATTTT
TRBV7-6	-	TRBD2	TRBJ2-3	CASSLSLRLAGGRRTDTQYF	TGTGCCAGCAGCTTATCCCTTCGACTAGCGGGGGGACGCCGCACAGATACGCAGTATTTT
TRBV18	-	TRBD2	TRBJ2-1	CASTSDNEQFF	TGTGCCAGCACTAGCGACAATGAGCAGTTCTTC
TRBV5-4	-	TRBD1	TRBJ2-7	CATRQGRVSYEQYF	TGTGCCACTCGACAGGGGCGAGTGTCCTACGAGCAGTACTTC
TRBV2	-	-	TRBJ2-7	CASSMKRNYEQYF	TGTGCCAGCAGTATGAAGCGTAACTACGAGCAGTACTTC
TRBV10-1	-	-	TRBJ2-2	CASSSAGVWNTGELFF	TGCGCCAGCAGTTCCGCCGGGGTATGGAACACCGGGGAGCTGTTTTTT
TRBV27	once	-	TRBJ1-1	CASSLFGPPNTEAFF	TGTGCCAGCAGTTTATTTGGCCCCCCGAACACTGAAGCTTTCTTT
TRBV4-3	-	TRBD2	TRBJ2-3	CASSQDRTSGGISTDTQYF	TGCGCCAGCAGCCAAGATAGAACTAGCGGGGGGATTAGCACAGATACGCAGTATTTT
TRBV9	-	-	TRBJ2-3	CASSVEGFQRPDTQYF	TGTGCCAGCAGCGTGGAGGGGTTCCAGCGCCCAGATACGCAGTATTTT
TRBV25-1	-	-	TRBJ2-7	CASSQGVSGYEQYF	TGTGCCAGCAGCCAAGGGGTTAGCGGCTACGAGCAGTACTTC
TRBV19	few	-	TRBJ1-2	CASRAGNYGYTF	TGTGCCAGTAGGGCGGGGAACTATGGCTACACCTTC
TRBV4-3	-	TRBD1	TRBJ1-1	CASSRRQGGDTEAFF	TGCGCCAGCAGCAGGCGACAGGGCGGTGACACTGAAGCTTTCTTT
TRBV6-6	-	-	TRBJ1-1	CASSDSPSREAFF	TGTGCCAGCAGTGATTCCCCTAGCCGTGAAGCTTTCTTT
TRBV4-2	-	TRBD1	TRBJ1-1	CASSQPGGTEAFF	TGTGCCAGCAGCCAGCCAGGGGGCACTGAAGCTTTCTTT
TRBV27	-	-	TRBJ2-2	CASSLRLNTGELFF	TGTGCCAGCAGTTTAAGACTAAACACCGGGGAGCTGTTTTTT
TRBV7-2	-	TRBD2	TRBJ2-1	CASSPGAGLAGNEQFF	TGTGCCAGCAGCCCCGGAGCGGGACTAGCGGGAAATGAGCAGTTCTTC
TRBV6-1	-	TRBD1	TRBJ2-7	CASSASGGGEQYF	TGTGCCAGCAGTGCTTCAGGGGGCGGCGAGCAGTACTTC